This T cell receptor (beta chain) was identified during a study of blood T cell repertoires in COVID-19. Study background: Sample material is recorded as cDNA or gDNA derived from T cells, B-cell-depleted T cells, or PBMCs.

This CDR3 has 17 residues. Per germline, CDR1 SNHLY and CDR2 FYNNEI. Losses at the gene ends were 4 bases for V and 8 bases for J; bases not matched to a gene: 17. TCRdb keeps only in-frame clones here, not all; method: immunoSEQ multiplex PCR. Of some 490,000 clones listed, more than 85% are singletons. Sequenced material: PBMCs or T cells enriched from blood (not recorded which). The sequence came from a woman aged 55-70 years who had recovered from COVID-19. The chain links TRBV2 to TRBJ1-2, with 9 bases identical to TRBD1. The CDR3 spells CASSVRGTGTGLRGYTF. The DNA of the CDR3 is TGTGCCAGCAGTGTGCGGGGGACCGGGACAGGGTTGAGGGGCTACACCTTC. Together with reference TRBV2 and TRBJ1-2, the CDR3 gives the full variable domain: EPEVTQTPSHQVTQMGQEVILRCVPISNHLYFYWYRQILGQKVEFLVSFYNNEISEKSEIFDDQFSVERPDGSNFTLKIRSTKLEDSAMYFCASSVRGTGTGLRGYTFGSGTRLTVV.